The 24 T cell receptor beta chains listed next were all sequenced from one sample in a study of cytomegalovirus exposure and HLA in healthy donors. The PCR had 60 Vbeta and 13 Jbeta primers. TCRdb's table, derived via immunoSEQ multiplex PCR, lists solely in-frame clones and lacks some. The table has about 200,000 clones, roughly 85% seen once. The sequenced sample consisted of PBMCs. These receptors were obtained from a woman aged 25-40 years in good health and CMV-seropositive.

The chain couples TRBV6-5 to TRBJ1-2; 7 nucleotides line up with TRBD1. V was pared by 7 bases and J by 6 bases, with 8 bases of the junction left unmatched. From germline, CDR1 is MNHEY and CDR2 SVGAGI. The CDR3 totals 13 residues. The CDR3 loop is CASTRSDRNGYTF. The CDR3 DNA reads as TGTGCCAGCACCAGATCGGACAGGAATGGCTACACCTTC.

The chain recombines TRBV18 with TRBJ2-2; D call uncertain. V dropped 4 bases and J dropped 8 bases, with 11 bases sitting between them. CDR3 length equals 13 residues. CDR1 and CDR2 (germline): KGHSH, LQKENI. DNA for the CDR3: TGTGCCAGCTCACTTATTGGCGGAGGGGAGCTGTTTTTT. Its protein is CASSLIGGGELFF.

The rearrangement links TRBV10-2 to TRBJ2-7, with a tentative D call TRBD1 (5 bases). CDR3 length: 15 amino acids. CDR1 is WSHSY, CDR2 SAAADI, per germline. Trimming removed 4 bases from V and 2 bases from J, with 15 bases in between. In DNA form, the CDR3 reads TGCGCCAGCAGTGGGGGCGGACGGACCGCCTACGAGCAGTACTTC. This sequence encodes CASSGGGRTAYEQYF.

The chain couples TRBV5-1 to TRBJ2-1; tentatively, D is TRBD2 (6 bases). Germline V CDR1 and CDR2: SGHRS, YFSETQ. The V gene lost 0 bases and the J gene lost 1 base, with 14 bases spanning the gap. This CDR3 region has 17 residues. The CDR3 DNA is TGCGCCAGCAGCTTGGACTCCGGCGGGGCATCCTACAATGAGCAGTTCTTC. Amino acid sequence: CASSLDSGGASYNEQFF.

The chain uses TRBV30 and TRBJ2-1; D is ambiguous. V shed 0 bases and J shed 8 bases, with 14 bases lying between them. Germline CDR1 GTSNPN, CDR2 SVGIG (reference sequence). CDR3 length: 14 residues. The chain's CDR3 is CAWSVLYRSDEQFF. The DNA of the CDR3 is TGTGCCTGGAGTGTACTTTATCGGAGTGATGAGCAGTTCTTC. Variable domain in full (rest from reference TRBV30 and TRBJ2-1): SQTIHQWPATLVQPVGSPLSLECTVEGTSNPNLYWYRQAAGRGLQLLFYSVGIGQISSEVPQNLSASRPQDRQFILSSKKLLLSDSGFYLCAWSVLYRSDEQFFGPGTRLTVL.

Note on this clone: Mismatch with germline at one junction end may stem from a read error. The chain uses TRBV5-5 and TRBJ1-1, with TRBD1 matching over 8 bases. Looked up from germline, CDR1 is SGHKS and CDR2 is YYEKEE (reference sequence). The CDR3 extends over 15 amino acids. CDR3 bases: TGTGTCAGCAGCGCCTCCGGGACAGGCTACACTGAAGCTTTCTTT. Amino acids: CVSSASGTGYTEAFF.

The chain links TRBV30 to TRBJ2-7; 7 positions agree with TRBD2. Germline V gene lookup returns CDR1 GTSNPN and CDR2 SVGIG (reference sequence). V lost 3 bases and J lost 9; bases outside the gene matches: 11. The CDR3 is made up of 13 amino acids. The CDR3 nucleotides read TGTGCCTGGAGAGGGAGGGCTGGCCTACTGCAGTACTTC. It codes for CAWRGRAGLLQYF.

The V and J genes are TRBV10-3 and TRBJ1-2, with TRBD1 as a possible D gene (6 bases). The CDR3 spans 14 residues. Trimming took off 6 bases at V and 5 bases at J, with 16 bases between the two ends. Germline loops: CDR1 ENHRY, CDR2 SYGVKD. This chain's CDR3 is CAISVQGNFYGYTF. DNA for the CDR3: TGTGCCATCAGCGTACAGGGTAACTTTTATGGCTACACCTTC.

V is TRBV11-3 and J is TRBJ1-3, with D uncertain. Germline V gives CDR1 SGHNT, CDR2 YENEEA. The CDR3 runs to 15 residues. V was pared by 5 bases and J by 0 bases, with 11 bases between. CDR3 DNA: TGTGCCAGCAGCCGTAGACAAAACTCTGGAAACACCATATATTTT. Translation gives CASSRRQNSGNTIYF.

In the case of this clone: A read error may account for a junction end that differs from germline. This chain connects TRBV30 to TRBJ1-2, with D maybe TRBD1 (5 bases). Germline CDR1 and CDR2: GTSNPN and SVGIG (reference sequence). The CDR3 loop spans 11 amino acids. CDR3 residues: CGTRGTWGYTF. The CDR3 DNA sequence: TGCGGTACAAGGGGAACGTGGGGCTACACCTTC.

The chain couples TRBV11-2 to TRBJ1-1, with D possibly being TRBD1 (5 bases). The V end lost 7 bases, the J end lost 4 bases, and 13 bases lay between the germline ends. This CDR3 comprises 13 residues. The V gene's germline CDR1 is SGHAT and CDR2 FQNNGV. The CDR3, as DNA: TGTGCCAGCATCCTCAGGGTTGGCACTGAAGCTTTCTTT. It codes for CASILRVGTEAFF.

V is TRBV10-3 and J is TRBJ2-7, with D tentatively TRBD1 (6 bases). V was cut by 0 bases and J by 4 bases, with 10 bases left in between. The CDR3 is made up of 14 amino acids. Germline values: CDR1 ENHRY, CDR2 SYGVKD. This chain's CDR3 is CAISESSTGYEQYF. DNA for the CDR3: TGTGCCATCAGTGAGTCTTCCACAGGGTACGAGCAGTACTTC.

This clone was counted a few times. V usage is TRBV4-1 and J usage is TRBJ1-4; TRBD1 aligns across 8 bases. The CDR3 length is 13 residues. V was clipped by 8 bases and J by 11 bases; unmatched bases: 10. Germline lookup yields CDR1 MGHRA and CDR2 YSYEKL. CDR3 bases: TGCGCCAGCCGTGACAGGGGCCATGGGAAACTGTTTTTT. Amino acid sequence: CASRDRGHGKLFF.

The rearrangement links TRBV10-3 to TRBJ1-2, with D unresolved. Trimming left V 7 bases short and J 7 bases short, with 13 bases between. This CDR3 comprises 12 residues. CDR1 is ENHRY and CDR2 is SYGVKD in the germline V gene. CDR3 in amino acids: CAITDTSSGYTF. DNA for the CDR3: TGTGCCATCACCGATACCTCCAGTGGCTACACCTTC.

The V gene is TRBV9, the J gene TRBJ1-1; TRBD1 is a possible D gene (6 bases). The CDR3 runs 13 residues. CDR1 and CDR2 (germline): SGDLS, YYNGEE. Trimming shortened V by 0 bases and J by 4 bases, and 7 bases separated the two germline ends. The DNA of the CDR3 is TGTGCCAGCAGCGTAGACAGGGTCACTGAAGCTTTCTTT. Translating it yields CASSVDRVTEAFF.

This chain connects TRBV6-1 to TRBJ1-5; 8 positions agree with TRBD1. The trim removed 4 bases at V and 0 bases at J, leaving 11 bases unmatched. This CDR3 has 18 residues. Germline V gene sequence: CDR1 MNHNS, CDR2 SASEGT. Here the CDR3 reads CASSGRRDRGASNQPQHF. The CDR3, as DNA: TGTGCCAGCAGTGGTCGTCGTGACAGGGGTGCTAGCAATCAGCCCCAGCATTTT.

The chain carries TRBV7-9 and TRBJ2-7; the D gene is possibly TRBD2 (6 bases). CDR1 is SEHNR, CDR2 FQNEAQ, per germline (reference sequence). CDR3 length equals 17 residues. V was clipped by 10 bases and J by 2 bases, with 27 bases between them. The CDR3 sequence is CATSQSVWRETPYEQYF. The CDR3 DNA follows: TGTGCCACCAGTCAAAGTGTCTGGAGGGAGACCCCCTACGAGCAGTACTTC.

The V call is TRBV20-1, the J call TRBJ1-3, with D possibly TRBD1 on 5 matching bases. Germline V gives CDR1 DFQATT, CDR2 SNEGSKA (reference sequence). V gave up 7 bases and J gave up 4 bases, with 8 bases separating them. The CDR3 consists of 11 residues. The CDR3 DNA sequence: TGCAGTGTTAGGGGCGGAAACACCATATATTTT. It encodes CSVRGGNTIYF.

The chain joins TRBV10-2 to TRBJ2-1; 8 nucleotides align to TRBD1. Trimming took 4 bases from V and 7 from J; bases not matched to a gene: 0. The CDR3 covers 12 residues. Germline V gene lookup returns CDR1 WSHSY and CDR2 SAAADI. The CDR3 DNA reads as TGCGCCAGCAGTGGACAGGGGAATGAGCAGTTCTTC. This encodes CASSGQGNEQFF.

The gene calls are TRBV30 and TRBJ2-5, with 11 nucleotides matching TRBD2. This CDR3 has 17 residues. Trimming removed 6 bases from V and 4 bases from J; junction bases left unmatched: 16. Germline V gene sequence: CDR1 GTSNPN, CDR2 SVGIG (reference sequence). The DNA of the CDR3 is TGTGCCTGCCGACTAGCGGGATATTCGGGGCGAGCAGAGACCCAGTACTTC. It codes for CACRLAGYSGRAETQYF.

The V and J genes are TRBV6-9 and TRBJ2-6; 7 nucleotides line up with TRBD1. CDR3 length: 19 amino acids. The J segment lost 0 bases and the V segment lost 2 bases, leaving 10 bases of the junction unmatched. The V gene's germline CDR1 is MNHGY and CDR2 SVAAGI. As DNA, the CDR3 is TGTGCCAGCAGTTATCCAGGACAGGACGTGAGCTCTGGGGCCAACGTCCTGACTTTC. It encodes CASSYPGQDVSSGANVLTF.

This clone was seen more than once but under ten times. V usage is TRBV6-5 and J usage is TRBJ2-3; TRBD2 matches at 11 bases. The germline V gene encodes CDR1 MNHEY and CDR2 SVGAGI. Trimming cost V 4 bases and J 4 bases; bases outside gene matches: 7. This CDR3 comprises 16 residues. CDR3 in amino acids: CASSLLAGESADTQYF. CDR3 nucleotide sequence: TGTGCCAGCAGTTTACTAGCGGGAGAAAGCGCAGATACGCAGTATTTT.

In DNA, the CDR3 is TGTGCCAGCAGCTTAGAATCGGCGGGTGGCTACACCTTC. As protein: CASSLESAGGYTF. V usage is TRBV13 and J usage is TRBJ1-2; D is ambiguous. This CDR3 is built from 13 residues. Germline lookup yields CDR1 PRHDT and CDR2 FYEKMQ (reference sequence). V was pared by 1 base and J by 7 bases, with 10 bases between.

This chain joins TRBV7-9 and TRBJ1-2; TRBD1 might be the D (5 bases). The CDR3 covers 13 residues. V shed 2 bases and J shed 7 bases, with 11 bases lying between them. Germline CDR1 SEHNR, CDR2 FQNEAQ (reference sequence). The CDR3 is CASSLYFRAGYTF. The CDR3 DNA sequence: TGTGCCAGCAGCTTATATTTCAGGGCTGGCTACACCTTC.